This T cell receptor (beta chain) was obtained from a study of shared clonotypes between healthy human individuals. Method: immunoSEQ multiplex PCR; TCRdb's copy keeps in-frame clones and lacks some. The sample contains a few million clones, roughly 93% of which appear only once. The sequence was collected from a man aged 18 to 30 in good health. Some clones in this sample may be carry-over from other donors' samples. The material sequenced was naive CD4+ T cells from PBMCs. The subset is: CD45RA+ positively selected.

As DNA, the CDR3 is TGTGCCAGCAGGCCGGTGGGGGACGAGCAGTACTTC. Translation gives CASRPVGDEQYF. J is TRBJ2-7 and V is TRBV28; D possibly uses TRBD1 or TRBD2 (5 bases each). The V end was cut by 6 bases, the J end by 5 bases, with 11 bases between. The CDR3 covers 12 residues. The germline gives CDR1 MDHEN, CDR2 SYDVKM.